These 17 T cell receptor beta chains came from one sample sequenced in a study of response to subunit inactivated influenza vaccine. TCRdb re-analysed the RT-PCR reads in MiXCR, keeping a single row per CDR3 protein. The sample consists of about 530,000 distinct CDR3 sequences, under 15% of them appearing once. The sequenced sample was PBMCs from blood, obtained roughly 48 days after vaccination. The receptor set was obtained from a man in his fifties or sixties who received an inactivated influenza vaccine.

This clonotype was seen ten or more times. The CDR3 sequence is CASSPGVVYEQYF. CDR3 DNA sequence: TGTGCCAGCAGCCCGGGGGTAGTGTACGAGCAGTACTTC. The chain couples TRBV12-3 or TRBV12-4 to TRBJ2-7; weak D call: TRBD2 (6 bases). There are 13 residues in the CDR3. V lost 6 bases, J lost 4 bases, and 13 bases lay in between.

There are a few counts of this clonotype. The chain uses TRBV7-9 and TRBJ2-3, with TRBD1 matching over 8 bases. With 5 bases clipped from V and 11 bases from J, the junction kept 9 bases outside the gene matches. Per germline, CDR1 SEHNR and CDR2 FQNEAQ (reference sequence). The CDR3 runs 13 residues. Written as DNA, the CDR3 is TGTGCCAGCAGCGCCTCGGAGACAGGGGTGCAGTATTTT. It is translated as CASSASETGVQYF.

Many counts were recorded for this clonotype. Here the CDR3 reads CASSPGTSGHNEQFF. CDR3 bases: TGTGCCAGCAGCCCCGGGACTAGCGGCCACAATGAGCAGTTCTTC. This rearrangement joins TRBV7-3 to TRBJ2-1, with TRBD2 matching 11 bases. CDR3 size: 15 residues. J gave up 5 bases and V 5 bases, and 5 bases lay outside the gene matches. Germline loops: CDR1 SGHTA, CDR2 FQGTGA.

This clonotype was detected only a few times. The chain recombines TRBV29-1 with TRBJ1-2, with D possibly TRBD1 on 6 matching bases. V gave up 2 bases and J gave up 8 bases, with 9 bases separating them. Looked up from germline, CDR1 is SQVTM and CDR2 is ANQGSEA. The CDR3 consists of 11 residues. The CDR3 nucleotides are TGCAGCGTTGAACAGGGGAGAGGCTACACCTTC. As protein: CSVEQGRGYTF.

This chain connects TRBV7-3 to TRBJ1-1; the D is unclear. Germline V gives CDR1 SGHTA, CDR2 FQGTGA. V shed 1 base and J shed 4 bases, with 7 bases lying between them. The CDR3 is 13 amino acids. The CDR3 DNA reads as TGTGCCAGCAGCTTAAACGGCATCACTGAAGCTTTCTTT. This gives the protein CASSLNGITEAFF. The full variable domain, rest sourced from reference TRBV7-3 and TRBJ1-1, is GAGVSQTPSNKVTEKGKYVELRCDPISGHTALYWYRQSLGQGPEFLIYFQGTGAADDSGLPNDRFFAVRPEGSVSTLKIQRTERGDSAVYLCASSLNGITEAFFGQGTRLTVV.

The chain uses TRBV29-1 and TRBJ1-2, with D possibly being TRBD1 (6 bases). Between the trimmed V and J ends, which lost 7 bases and 6 bases, there was a span of 21 bases. This CDR3 is 14 amino acids long. Germline loops: CDR1 SQVTM, CDR2 ANQGSEA. CDR3 nucleotide sequence: TGCAGCGCTAAGTTTCTGTCAAGGGGGGATGGCTACACCTTC. Translating gives CSAKFLSRGDGYTF.

This clonotype has only a few counts. The genes are TRBV6-2 or TRBV6-3 and TRBJ2-2, with 16 nucleotides matching TRBD2. The CDR3 covers 17 residues. CDR1 and CDR2 from the germline V gene are MNHEY and SVGEGT. V dropped 7 bases and J dropped 3; count of bases not matched to a gene: 5. In DNA, the CDR3 is TGTGCCAGCAAGCCGGGACTAGCGGGGGGGCACACCGGGGAGCTGTTTTTT. Protein product: CASKPGLAGGHTGELFF.

V is TRBV4-3 and J is TRBJ2-1; D uncertain. The CDR3 runs 15 residues. CDR1 is LGHNA, CDR2 YSLEER, per germline. Trimming left V 3 bases short and J 0 bases short, with 9 bases between. For the CDR3, the DNA is TGCGCCAGCAGCCAGAACAGCTACTCCTACAATGAGCAGTTCTTC. Translated: CASSQNSYSYNEQFF.

This chain joins TRBV6-5 and TRBJ1-5; perhaps TRBD1 as D (6 bases). V was trimmed by 0 bases and J by 6 bases, leaving 12 bases between them. This CDR3 is 15 amino acids long. Germline V gene lookup returns CDR1 MNHEY and CDR2 SVGAGI. The CDR3 region is CASSYSWSGAQPQHF. Written as DNA, the CDR3 is TGTGCCAGCAGTTACTCGTGGTCAGGGGCTCAGCCCCAGCATTTT.

This clonotype was detected ten times or more. This chain uses TRBV3-1 with TRBJ2-5; D remains unclear. V lost 5 bases and J 5 bases, leaving 12 bases between the germline ends. In germline, CDR1 is LGHDT, CDR2 YNNKEL (reference sequence). CDR3 length equals 13 residues. For the CDR3, the DNA is TGTGCCAGCAGCTATCGGGCTTTGGAGACCCAGTACTTC. Translating gives CASSYRALETQYF.

This clonotype was picked up a small number of times. The V call is TRBV10-3, the J call TRBJ2-3, with 9 bases fitting TRBD2. The CDR3 has 16 residues. CDR1 ENHRY and CDR2 SYGVKD come from the germline V gene. Trimming at V came to 5 bases and at J to 7 bases, leaving 13 bases not matched to a gene. DNA of the CDR3: TGTGCCATCAGTCCAAAGGGGCGGGAGGGCCTACATACGCAGTATTTT. Translating gives CAISPKGREGLHTQYF.

The chain is built from TRBV18 and TRBJ2-7, with TRBD2 as a possible D gene (5 bases). The ends were cut back, 3 bases at V and 0 bases at J, with 9 bases in the middle. This CDR3 has 14 residues. Germline lookup yields CDR1 KGHSH and CDR2 LQKENI. CDR3 DNA: TGTGCCAGCTCACCCCCGGGAATCTCCTACGAGCAGTACTTC. This encodes CASSPPGISYEQYF. Full variable domain (missing parts from reference TRBV18 and TRBJ2-7): NAGVMQNPRHLVRRRGQEARLRCSPMKGHSHVYWYRQLPEEGLKFMVYLQKENIIDESGMPKERFSAEFPKEGPSILRIQQVVRGDSAAYFCASSPPGISYEQYFGPGTRLTVT.

The V call is TRBV6-1, the J call TRBJ1-1, with D possibly being TRBD1 (6 bases). The CDR3 is 13 amino acids. Germline CDR1 and CDR2: MNHNS and SASEGT. The V and J ends lost 6 bases and 7 bases respectively, with 15 bases between them. The CDR3 DNA is TGTGCCAGCAGAGGCGCGGGGGGGCTTGAAGCTTTCTTT. Translating gives CASRGAGGLEAFF.

The sample holds many counts of this clonotype. The chain employs TRBV25-1 and TRBJ2-7; D unresolved. CDR1 is MGHDK and CDR2 is SYGVNS in the germline V gene. This CDR3 contains 15 residues. The V end was cut by 1 base, the J end by 2 bases, with 12 bases between. CDR3: CASSESEVSTYEQYF. For the CDR3, the DNA is TGTGCCAGCAGTGAATCAGAGGTTTCCACCTACGAGCAGTACTTC.

This clonotype was seen ten or more times. This chain uses TRBV7-2 with TRBJ2-1; 13 bases line up with TRBD2. Germline lookup yields CDR1 SGHTA and CDR2 FQGNSA. The CDR3 runs 18 residues. The J segment lost 7 bases and the V segment lost 5 bases, leaving 14 bases of the junction unmatched. The CDR3 region has the DNA TGTGCCAGCAGCCCCGGACTAGCGGGAGAGGCTACTAGGAATGAGCAGTTCTTC. This translates into CASSPGLAGEATRNEQFF.

In its sample, this clonotype was seen many times. The chain uses TRBV25-1 and TRBJ2-2, with D unresolved. V was shortened by 3 bases and J by 6 bases, with 11 bases between the two germline ends. Germline V gene data show CDR1 as MGHDK and CDR2 as SYGVNS. There are 14 residues in the CDR3. The CDR3 region is CASSEEGIPGELFF. The DNA for the CDR3 is TGTGCCAGCAGTGAGGAAGGTATTCCCGGGGAGCTGTTTTTT.

This clonotype was found a few times. The chain links TRBV20-1 to TRBJ2-1; TRBD1 might be the D (6 bases). The CDR3 spans 13 residues. The V gene's germline CDR1 is DFQATT and CDR2 SNEGSKA (reference sequence). Trimming removed 5 bases at V and 6 bases at J, with 14 bases between. The CDR3 coding sequence is TGCAGTGCTTCCCGGACAGCCCGCAATGAGCAGTTCTTC. Translated: CSASRTARNEQFF.